One T cell receptor beta chain is described in this entry. As yet, its antigen is unknown. The sample comes from a study of cytomegalovirus exposure and HLA in healthy donors. Study-level points and caveats: Immune exposure was documented only through CMV serostatus. The authors later found HLA-associated TCR beta chains more clonally expanded than equally common others. The authors confirmed in vitro that three CMV-associated chains were specific for CMV antigens.

The V gene's germline CDR1 is SGHRS and CDR2 YFSETQ. CDR3 size: 15 residues. With V trimmed by 3 bases and J by 4 bases, 6 bases remained unmatched. Primers included in the PCR were 60 Vbeta and 13 Jbeta primers. Sequenced by immunoSEQ multiplex PCR; TCRdb stores in-frame clones only, minus some. The table records about 52,000 clones, approximately 77% of them present only once. This clonotype was obtained from a woman aged 45-65 years in good health and CMV-seronegative. The genes are TRBV5-1 and TRBJ1-5; 8 positions agree with TRBD1. Sequencing input: PBMCs. The CDR3 here is CASSSEGQGNQPQHF. The CDR3 bases are TGCGCCAGCAGCTCCGAAGGACAGGGAAATCAGCCCCAGCATTTT.